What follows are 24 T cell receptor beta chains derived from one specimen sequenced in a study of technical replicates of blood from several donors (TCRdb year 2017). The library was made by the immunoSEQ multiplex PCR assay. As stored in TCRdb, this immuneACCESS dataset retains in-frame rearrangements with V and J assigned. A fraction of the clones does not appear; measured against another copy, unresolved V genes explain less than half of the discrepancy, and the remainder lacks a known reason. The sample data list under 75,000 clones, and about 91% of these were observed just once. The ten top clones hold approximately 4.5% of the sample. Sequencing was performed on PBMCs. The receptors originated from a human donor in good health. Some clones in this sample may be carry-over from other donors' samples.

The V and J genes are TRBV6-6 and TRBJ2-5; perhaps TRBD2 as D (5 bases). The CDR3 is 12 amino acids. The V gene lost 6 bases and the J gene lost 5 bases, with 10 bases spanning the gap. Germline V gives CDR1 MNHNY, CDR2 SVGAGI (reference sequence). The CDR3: CASRTTGETQYF. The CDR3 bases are TGTGCCAGCAGAACAACGGGGGAGACCCAGTACTTC.

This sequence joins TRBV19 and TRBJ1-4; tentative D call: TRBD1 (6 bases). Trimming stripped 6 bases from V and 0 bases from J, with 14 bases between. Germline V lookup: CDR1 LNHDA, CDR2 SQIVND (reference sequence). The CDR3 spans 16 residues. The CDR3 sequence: CASSQRTVATNEKLFF. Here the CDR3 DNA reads TGTGCCAGTAGCCAGCGGACAGTTGCAACTAATGAAAAACTGTTTTTT.

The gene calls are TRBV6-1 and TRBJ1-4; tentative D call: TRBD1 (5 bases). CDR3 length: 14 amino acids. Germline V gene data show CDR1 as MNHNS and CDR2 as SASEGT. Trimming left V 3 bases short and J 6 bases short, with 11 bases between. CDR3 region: CASSEQGRDEKLFF. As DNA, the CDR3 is TGTGCCAGCAGTGAGCAGGGTCGGGATGAAAAACTGTTTTTT.

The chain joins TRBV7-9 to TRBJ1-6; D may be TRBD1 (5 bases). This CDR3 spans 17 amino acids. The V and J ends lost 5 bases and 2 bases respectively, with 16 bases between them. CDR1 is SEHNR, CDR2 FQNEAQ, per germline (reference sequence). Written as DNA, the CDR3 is TGTGCCAGCAGCCCAGGCTCAGGGCTAACCTATAATTCACCCCTCCACTTT. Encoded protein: CASSPGSGLTYNSPLHF.

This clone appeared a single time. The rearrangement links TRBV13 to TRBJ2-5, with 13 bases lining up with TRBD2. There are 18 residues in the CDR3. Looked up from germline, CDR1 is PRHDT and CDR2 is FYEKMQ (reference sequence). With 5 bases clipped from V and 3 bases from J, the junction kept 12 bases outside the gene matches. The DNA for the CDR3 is TGTGCCAGCAGCGACACCAGTTGGGGGACTAGCGGGGAAGAGACCCAGTACTTC. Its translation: CASSDTSWGTSGEETQYF.

The CDR3 nucleotides are TGTGCCAGCAGCTTACAGGGGGCAACCGGGGAGCTGTTTTTT. It is translated as CASSLQGATGELFF. The gene calls are TRBV11-2 and TRBJ2-2; 8 nucleotides line up with TRBD1. CDR1 is SGHAT and CDR2 is FQNNGV in the germline V gene. The CDR3 totals 14 residues. J lost 5 bases, V lost 2 bases, and 1 base had no gene match.

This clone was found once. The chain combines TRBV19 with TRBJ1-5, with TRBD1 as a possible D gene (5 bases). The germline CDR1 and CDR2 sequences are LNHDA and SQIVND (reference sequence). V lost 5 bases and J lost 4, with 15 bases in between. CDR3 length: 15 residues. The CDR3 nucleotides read TGTGCCAGTAGTGAACAGGTGGGCGCTAATCAGCCCCAGCATTTT. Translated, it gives CASSEQVGANQPQHF.

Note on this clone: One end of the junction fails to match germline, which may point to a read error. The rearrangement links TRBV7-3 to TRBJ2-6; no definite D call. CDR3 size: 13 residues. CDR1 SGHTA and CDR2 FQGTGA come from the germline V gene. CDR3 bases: TGTGCCAGCCGCTTGACAGGGGCCAACGTCCTGACTTTC. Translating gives CASRLTGANVLTF. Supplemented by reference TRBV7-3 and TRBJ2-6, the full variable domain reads GAGVSQTPSNKVTEKGKYVELRCDPISGHTALYWYRQSLGQGPEFLIYFQGTGAADDSGLPNDRFFAVRPEGSVSTLKIQRTERGDSAVYLCASRLTGANVLTFGAGSRLTVL.

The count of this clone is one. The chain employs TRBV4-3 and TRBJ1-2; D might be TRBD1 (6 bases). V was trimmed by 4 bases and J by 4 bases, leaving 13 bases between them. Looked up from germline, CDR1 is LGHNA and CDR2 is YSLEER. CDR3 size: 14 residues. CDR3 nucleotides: TGCGCCAGCAGCCCTGGACAGAATACCTATGGCTACACCTTC. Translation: CASSPGQNTYGYTF.

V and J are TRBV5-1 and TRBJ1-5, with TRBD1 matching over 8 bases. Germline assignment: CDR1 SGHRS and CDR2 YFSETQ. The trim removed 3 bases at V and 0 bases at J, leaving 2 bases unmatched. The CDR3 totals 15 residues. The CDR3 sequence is CASSSTGDSNQPQHF. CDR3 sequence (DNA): TGCGCCAGCAGCTCGACAGGGGATAGCAATCAGCCCCAGCATTTT. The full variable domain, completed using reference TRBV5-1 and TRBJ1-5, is KAGVTQTPRYLIKTRGQQVTLSCSPISGHRSVSWYQQTPGQGLQFLFEYFSETQRNKGNFPGRFSGRQFSNSRSEMNVSTLELGDSALYLCASSSTGDSNQPQHFGDGTRLSIL.

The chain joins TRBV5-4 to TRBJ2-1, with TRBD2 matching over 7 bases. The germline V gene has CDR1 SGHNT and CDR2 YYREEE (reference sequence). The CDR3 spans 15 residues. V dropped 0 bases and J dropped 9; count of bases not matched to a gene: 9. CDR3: CASSLVAGVGSEQFF. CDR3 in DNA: TGTGCCAGCAGCTTGGTTGCGGGAGTAGGAAGTGAGCAGTTCTTC.

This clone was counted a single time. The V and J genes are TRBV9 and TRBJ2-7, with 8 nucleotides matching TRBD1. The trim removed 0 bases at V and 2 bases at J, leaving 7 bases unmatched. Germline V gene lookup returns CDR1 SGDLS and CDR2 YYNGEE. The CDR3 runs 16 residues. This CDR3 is CASSVGLTGDTYEQYF. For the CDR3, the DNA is TGTGCCAGCAGCGTAGGTCTGACAGGGGACACCTACGAGCAGTACTTC.

Written as DNA, the CDR3 is TGTGCCAGCTATTTATCCTGGACTGAACAAGAGACCCAGTACTTC. This encodes CASYLSWTEQETQYF. The chain links TRBV2 to TRBJ2-5, with D possibly matching TRBD2 (5 bases). Trimming left V 8 bases short and J 2 bases short, with 18 bases between. The germline CDR1 and CDR2 sequences are SNHLY and FYNNEI. The CDR3 has 15 residues.

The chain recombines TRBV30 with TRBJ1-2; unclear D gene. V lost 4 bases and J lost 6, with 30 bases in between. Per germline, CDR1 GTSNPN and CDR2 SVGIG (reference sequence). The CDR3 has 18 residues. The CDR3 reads CAWTLSGSGRPSPNGYTF. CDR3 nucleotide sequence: TGTGCCTGGACTCTCTCCGGCAGTGGCAGGCCAAGCCCAAATGGCTACACCTTC.

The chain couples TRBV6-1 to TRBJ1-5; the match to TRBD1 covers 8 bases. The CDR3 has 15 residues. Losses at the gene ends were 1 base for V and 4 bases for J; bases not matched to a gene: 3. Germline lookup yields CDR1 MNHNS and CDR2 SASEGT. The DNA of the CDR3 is TGTGCCAGCAGTGAAGTGACAGGGGTTAATCAGCCCCAGCATTTT. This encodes CASSEVTGVNQPQHF.

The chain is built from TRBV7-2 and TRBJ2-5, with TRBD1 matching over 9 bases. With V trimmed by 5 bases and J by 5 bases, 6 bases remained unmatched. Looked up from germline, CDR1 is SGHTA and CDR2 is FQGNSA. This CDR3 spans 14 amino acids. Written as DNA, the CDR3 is TGTGCCAGCAGCATACAGGGGGCCGGGGAGACCCAGTACTTC. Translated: CASSIQGAGETQYF.

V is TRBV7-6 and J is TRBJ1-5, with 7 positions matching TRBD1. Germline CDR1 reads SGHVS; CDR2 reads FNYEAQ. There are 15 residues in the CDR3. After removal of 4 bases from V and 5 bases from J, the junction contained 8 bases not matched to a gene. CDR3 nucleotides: TGTGCCAGCAGCTACGGGGGCAGGGGGGATCAGCCCCAGCATTTT. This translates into CASSYGGRGDQPQHF.

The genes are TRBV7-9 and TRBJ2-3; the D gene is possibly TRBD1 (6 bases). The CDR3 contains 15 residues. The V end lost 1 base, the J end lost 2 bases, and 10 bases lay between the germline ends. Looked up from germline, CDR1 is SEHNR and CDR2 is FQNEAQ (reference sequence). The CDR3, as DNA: TGTGCCAGCAGCTTAGGGGACACGACCACAGATACGCAGTATTTT. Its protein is CASSLGDTTTDTQYF. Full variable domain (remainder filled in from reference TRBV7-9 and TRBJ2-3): DTGVSQNPRHKITKRGQNVTFRCDPISEHNRLYWYRQTLGQGPEFLTYFQNEAQLEKSRLLSDRFSAERPKGSFSTLEIQRTEQGDSAMYLCASSLGDTTTDTQYFGPGTRLTVL.

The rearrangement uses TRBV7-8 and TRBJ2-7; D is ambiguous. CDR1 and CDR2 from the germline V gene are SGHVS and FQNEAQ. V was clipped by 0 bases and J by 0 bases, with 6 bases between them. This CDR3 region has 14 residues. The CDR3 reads CASSLAIASYEQYF. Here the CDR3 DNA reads TGTGCCAGCAGCTTAGCCATAGCCTCCTACGAGCAGTACTTC.

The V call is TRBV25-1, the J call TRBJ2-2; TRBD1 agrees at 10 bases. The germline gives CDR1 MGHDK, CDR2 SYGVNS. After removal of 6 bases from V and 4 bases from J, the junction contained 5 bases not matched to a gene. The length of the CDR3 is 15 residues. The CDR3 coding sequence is TGTGCCAGCAGCGCCGGGACAGGGGTCACCGGGGAGCTGTTTTTT. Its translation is CASSAGTGVTGELFF.

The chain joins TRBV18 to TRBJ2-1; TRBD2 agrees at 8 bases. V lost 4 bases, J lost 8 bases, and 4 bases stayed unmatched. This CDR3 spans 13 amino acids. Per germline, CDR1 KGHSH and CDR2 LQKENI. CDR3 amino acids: CASSRDGGDEQFF. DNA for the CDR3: TGTGCCAGCTCACGCGACGGGGGGGATGAGCAGTTCTTC.

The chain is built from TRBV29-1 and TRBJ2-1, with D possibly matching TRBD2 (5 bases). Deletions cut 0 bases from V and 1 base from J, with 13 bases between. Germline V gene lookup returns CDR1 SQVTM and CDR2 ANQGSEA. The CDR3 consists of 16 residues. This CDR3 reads CSVEDQPSGSYNEQFF. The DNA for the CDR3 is TGCAGCGTTGAAGATCAGCCCAGCGGTTCCTACAATGAGCAGTTCTTC.

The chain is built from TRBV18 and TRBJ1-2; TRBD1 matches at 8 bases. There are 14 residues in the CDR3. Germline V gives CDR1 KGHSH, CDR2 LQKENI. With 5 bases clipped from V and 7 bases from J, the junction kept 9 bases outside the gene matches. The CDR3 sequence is CASSIQGEDRGYTF. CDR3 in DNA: TGTGCCAGCTCAATACAGGGGGAAGACCGTGGCTACACCTTC.

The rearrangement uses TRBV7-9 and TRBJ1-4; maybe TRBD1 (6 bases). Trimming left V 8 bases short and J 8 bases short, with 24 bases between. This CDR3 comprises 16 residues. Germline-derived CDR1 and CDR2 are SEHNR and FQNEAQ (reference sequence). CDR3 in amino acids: CASHSWGQRGEEKLFF. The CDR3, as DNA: TGTGCCAGCCACTCGTGGGGGCAGCGGGGTGAGGAAAAACTGTTTTTT.